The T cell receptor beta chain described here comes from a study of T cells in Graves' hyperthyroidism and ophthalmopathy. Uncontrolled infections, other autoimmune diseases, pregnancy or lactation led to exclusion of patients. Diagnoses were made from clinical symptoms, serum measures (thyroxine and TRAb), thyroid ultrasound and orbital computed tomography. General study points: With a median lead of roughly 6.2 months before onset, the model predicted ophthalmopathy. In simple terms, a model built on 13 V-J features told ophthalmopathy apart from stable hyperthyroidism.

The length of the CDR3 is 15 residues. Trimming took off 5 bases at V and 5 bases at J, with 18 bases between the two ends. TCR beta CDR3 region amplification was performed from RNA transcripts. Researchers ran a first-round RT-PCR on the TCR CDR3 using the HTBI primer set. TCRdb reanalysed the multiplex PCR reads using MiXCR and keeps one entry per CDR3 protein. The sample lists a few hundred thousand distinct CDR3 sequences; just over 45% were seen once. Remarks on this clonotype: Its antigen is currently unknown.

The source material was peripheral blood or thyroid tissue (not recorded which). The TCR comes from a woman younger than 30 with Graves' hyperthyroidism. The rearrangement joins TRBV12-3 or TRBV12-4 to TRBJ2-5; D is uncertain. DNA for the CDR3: TGTGCCAGCAGTCCCGTTGGGTATACGGGCGAGACCCAGTACTTC. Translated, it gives CASSPVGYTGETQYF.